The next 10 T cell receptor beta chains were all read from a single sample in a study of T cell responses to AZD1222 COVID-19 vaccine. Clones were read by immunoSEQ multiplex PCR, and TCRdb kept only the in-frame ones, dropping some. The data show 92,000 or so clones, 89% seen once. The specimen comprised peripheral blood, sampled on day 0 of AZD1222 vaccination. The receptors were gathered from an adult in good health.

This chain links TRBV28 with TRBJ1-5; 10 nucleotides match TRBD1. The germline CDR1 and CDR2 sequences are MDHEN and SYDVKM. This CDR3 comprises 15 residues. V lost 4 bases to trimming and J lost 7 bases; unmatched junction nucleotides: 7. The chain's CDR3 is CASSSRTGGIQPQHF. CDR3 DNA: TGTGCCAGCAGTTCCAGGACAGGGGGGATCCAGCCCCAGCATTTT.

The chain recombines TRBV4-1 with TRBJ2-3, with TRBD1 matching 7 bases. J gave up 6 bases and V 4 bases, and 10 bases lay outside the gene matches. Germline CDR1 and CDR2: MGHRA and YSYEKL. The CDR3 sequence is 15 residues long. Written as DNA, the CDR3 is TGCGCCAGCAGCCTAGAATTGGGCAGGGGGGATACGCAGTATTTT. It yields the protein CASSLELGRGDTQYF.

This chain links TRBV24-1 with TRBJ2-3; 10 bases map to TRBD2. Germline V gene data show CDR1 as KGHDR and CDR2 as SFDVKD. The CDR3 length is 16 residues. Unmatched junction bases numbered 5, after V lost 5 bases and J lost 1 base. The CDR3 reads CATSAPSGGGTDTQYF. In nucleotides, the CDR3 is TGTGCCACCAGTGCTCCAAGCGGGGGGGGCACAGATACGCAGTATTTT.

CDR3 loop: CASSRDRVYGYTF. Written as DNA, the CDR3 is TGTGCCAGCAGCCGGGACAGGGTCTATGGCTACACCTTC. The chain recombines TRBV6-5 with TRBJ1-2, with 9 bases matching TRBD1. Germline CDR1 reads MNHEY; CDR2 reads SVGAGI. CDR3 length equals 13 residues. J gave up 4 bases and V 6 bases, and 3 bases lay outside the gene matches.

The gene calls are TRBV2 and TRBJ1-2, with a possible D match to TRBD1 (5 bases). Germline V gives CDR1 SNHLY, CDR2 FYNNEI. The CDR3 is made up of 14 amino acids. The V gene lost 10 bases and the J gene lost 3 bases, with 18 bases spanning the gap. This CDR3 is CATSGLRGDYGYTF. The CDR3 nucleotides are TGTGCCACCTCGGGACTCCGAGGGGACTATGGCTACACCTTC.

The genes are TRBV5-1 and TRBJ2-2; no clear D gene. CDR1 SGHRS and CDR2 YFSETQ come from the germline V gene. The V gene lost 0 bases and the J gene lost 3 bases, with 0 bases spanning the gap. The CDR3 loop spans 12 amino acids. The DNA for the CDR3 is TGCGCCAGCAGCTTGGACACCGGGGAGCTGTTTTTT. Its translation: CASSLDTGELFF.

V usage is TRBV6-6 and J usage is TRBJ1-2, with 8 bases identical to TRBD1. V shed 5 bases and J 3 bases; nucleotides not matched to a gene: 8. Germline CDR1 reads MNHNY; CDR2 reads SVGAGI (reference sequence). The CDR3 has 15 amino acids. CDR3 sequence reads: CASSKSRDRYYGYTF. The CDR3 region has the DNA TGTGCCAGCAGTAAGTCCCGGGACAGGTACTATGGCTACACCTTC.

This clone came up once. The chain recombines TRBV5-6 with TRBJ2-5, with 7 nucleotides matching TRBD1. CDR3 length: 15 amino acids. V was clipped by 6 bases and J by 5 bases; unmatched bases: 13. Germline CDR1 reads SGHDT; CDR2 reads YYEEEE. The DNA for the CDR3 is TGTGCCAGCATCATCGACGGTAGGGGGCGGGAGACCCAGTACTTC. Amino acids: CASIIDGRGRETQYF.

The chain uses TRBV20-1 and TRBJ2-7, with D perhaps matching TRBD1 (6 bases). Trimming shortened V by 3 bases and J by 0 bases, and 24 bases separated the two germline ends. The CDR3 runs 18 residues. CDR1 is DFQATT and CDR2 is SNEGSKA in the germline V gene (reference sequence). The CDR3 reads CSASSSIRRDMASYEQYF. For the CDR3, the DNA is TGCAGTGCTAGTAGTAGTATCCGCCGGGACATGGCCTCCTACGAGCAGTACTTC.

This chain joins TRBV9 and TRBJ1-1, with D maybe TRBD1 (5 bases). The V end lost 3 bases, the J end lost 0 bases, and 18 bases lay between the germline ends. This CDR3 region has 17 residues. CDR1 is SGDLS and CDR2 is YYNGEE in the germline V gene. The CDR3: CASSAAGDGIMNTEAFF. CDR3 bases: TGTGCCAGCAGCGCCGCGGGGGACGGAATCATGAACACTGAAGCTTTCTTT.